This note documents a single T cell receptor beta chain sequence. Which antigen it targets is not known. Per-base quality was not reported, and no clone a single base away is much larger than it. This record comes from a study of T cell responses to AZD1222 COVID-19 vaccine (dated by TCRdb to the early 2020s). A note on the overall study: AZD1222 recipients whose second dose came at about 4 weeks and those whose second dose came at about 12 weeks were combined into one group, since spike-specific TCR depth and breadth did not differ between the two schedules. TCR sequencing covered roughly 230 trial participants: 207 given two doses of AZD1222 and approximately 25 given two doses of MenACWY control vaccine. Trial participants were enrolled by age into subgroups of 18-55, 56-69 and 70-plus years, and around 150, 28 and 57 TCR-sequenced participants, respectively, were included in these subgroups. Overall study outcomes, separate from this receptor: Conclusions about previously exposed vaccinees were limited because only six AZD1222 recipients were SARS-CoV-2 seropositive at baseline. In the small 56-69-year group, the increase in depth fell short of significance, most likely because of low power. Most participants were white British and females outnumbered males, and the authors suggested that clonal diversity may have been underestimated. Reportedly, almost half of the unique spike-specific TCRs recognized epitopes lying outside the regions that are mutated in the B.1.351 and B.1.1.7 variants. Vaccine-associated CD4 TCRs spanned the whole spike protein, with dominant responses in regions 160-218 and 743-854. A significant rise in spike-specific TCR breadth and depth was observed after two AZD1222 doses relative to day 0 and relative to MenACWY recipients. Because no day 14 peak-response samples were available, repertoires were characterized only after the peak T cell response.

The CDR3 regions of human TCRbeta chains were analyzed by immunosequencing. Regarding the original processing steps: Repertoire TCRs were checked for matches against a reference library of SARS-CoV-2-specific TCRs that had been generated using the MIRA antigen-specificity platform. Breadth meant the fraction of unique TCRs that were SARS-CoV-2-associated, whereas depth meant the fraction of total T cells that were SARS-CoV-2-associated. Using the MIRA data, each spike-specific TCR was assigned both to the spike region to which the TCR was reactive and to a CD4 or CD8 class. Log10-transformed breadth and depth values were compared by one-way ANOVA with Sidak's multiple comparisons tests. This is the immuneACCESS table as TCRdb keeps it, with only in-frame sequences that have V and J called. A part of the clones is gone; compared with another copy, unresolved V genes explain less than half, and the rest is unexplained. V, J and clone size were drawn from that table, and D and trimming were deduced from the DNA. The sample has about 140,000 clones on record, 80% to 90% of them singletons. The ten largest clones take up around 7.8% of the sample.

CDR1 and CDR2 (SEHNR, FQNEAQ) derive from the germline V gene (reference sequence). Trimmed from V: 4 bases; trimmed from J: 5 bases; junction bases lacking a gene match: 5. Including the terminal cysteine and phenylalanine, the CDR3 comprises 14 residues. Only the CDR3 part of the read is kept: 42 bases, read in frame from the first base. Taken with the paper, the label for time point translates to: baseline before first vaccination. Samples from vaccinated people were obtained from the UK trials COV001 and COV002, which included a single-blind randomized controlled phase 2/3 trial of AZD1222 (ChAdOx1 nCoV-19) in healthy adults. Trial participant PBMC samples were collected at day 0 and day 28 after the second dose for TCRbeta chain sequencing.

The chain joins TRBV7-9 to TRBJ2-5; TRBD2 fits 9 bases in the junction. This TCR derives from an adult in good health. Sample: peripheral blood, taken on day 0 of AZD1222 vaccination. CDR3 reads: CASSCTSGWETQYF. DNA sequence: TGTGCCAGCAGCTGCACTAGCGGGTGGGAGACCCAGTACTTC.